A single sample gave rise to the 8 T cell receptor beta chains below, sequenced in a study of T cells in Graves' hyperthyroidism and ophthalmopathy. Using RNA transcripts as the source, TCR beta CDR3 regions were amplified. The HTBI set primed first-round TCR CDR3 RT-PCR. TCRdb used MiXCR to reprocess the multiplex PCR reads, holding one entry per CDR3 protein. This table has more than 550,000 distinct CDR3 sequences, roughly 17% appearing once. Sequenced material: blood. The receptors were gathered from a man aged 45-65 years with Graves' hyperthyroidism.

V usage is TRBV4-3 and J usage is TRBJ2-1; no clear D. This CDR3 contains 15 residues. The germline V gene encodes CDR1 LGHNA and CDR2 YSLEER. Trimming cost V 3 bases and J 0 bases, with 9 bases left between them. The CDR3 DNA sequence: TGCGCCAGCAGCCAGGGCATAGGCTCCTACAATGAGCAGTTCTTC. Encoded protein: CASSQGIGSYNEQFF.

J is TRBJ2-3 and V is TRBV5-4; no firm D call. The germline gives CDR1 SGHNT, CDR2 YYREEE (reference sequence). The CDR3 runs 12 residues. V lost 4 bases to trimming and J lost 6 bases, with 9 bases between them. The CDR3 DNA is TGTGCCAGCAGCCATGTAACGGATACGCAGTATTTT. As protein: CASSHVTDTQYF.

V usage is TRBV2 and J usage is TRBJ2-1, with a possible D match to TRBD1 (6 bases). V lost 6 bases and J 3 bases, leaving 18 bases between the germline ends. CDR1 and CDR2 (germline): SNHLY, FYNNEI. The CDR3 consists of 16 residues. This CDR3 is CASRKYLRDNYNEQFF. In DNA, the CDR3 is TGTGCCAGCAGGAAATATCTCCGGGACAACTACAATGAGCAGTTCTTC.

The genes are TRBV9 and TRBJ2-3; 16 nucleotides agree with TRBD2. This CDR3 contains 18 residues. With 5 bases clipped from V and 6 bases from J, the junction kept 12 bases outside the gene matches. Per the germline V gene, CDR1 is SGDLS and CDR2 is YYNGEE. CDR3 coding DNA: TGTGCCAGCAGTGATGGGACTAGCGGGAGGGCCCTTCGGGATACGCAGTATTTT. Translating it yields CASSDGTSGRALRDTQYF. The full variable domain, its missing parts supplied by reference TRBV9 and TRBJ2-3, is DSGVTQTPKHLITATGQRVTLRCSPRSGDLSVYWYQQSLDQGLQFLIQYYNGEERAKGNILERFSAQQFPDLHSELNLSSLELGDSALYFCASSDGTSGRALRDTQYFGPGTRLTVL.

This chain links TRBV27 with TRBJ2-7, with D perhaps matching TRBD2 (6 bases). This CDR3 has 17 residues. Germline values: CDR1 MNHEY, CDR2 SMNVEV (reference sequence). The V gene lost 6 bases and the J gene lost 6 bases, with 27 bases spanning the gap. The CDR3 loop is CASSYGGMTAWGFEQYF. The CDR3, as DNA: TGTGCCAGCAGCTACGGAGGGATGACTGCCTGGGGCTTCGAGCAGTACTTC.

This clonotype was counted between two and nine times. The J gene is TRBJ1-1, the V gene TRBV4-3, with unresolved D. The V gene's germline CDR1 is LGHNA and CDR2 YSLEER. Trimming left V 4 bases short and J 4 bases short, with 10 bases between. CDR3 size: 13 residues. The CDR3 bases are TGCGCCAGCAGCCTCTCCGAGTTCACTGAAGCTTTCTTT. Amino acids: CASSLSEFTEAFF.

This clonotype was counted many times. V usage is TRBV30 and J usage is TRBJ1-6; a possible D gene is TRBD1 (5 bases). The CDR3 totals 13 residues. Germline V gene lookup returns CDR1 GTSNPN and CDR2 SVGIG (reference sequence). Deletions cut 0 bases from V and 7 bases from J, with 7 bases between. CDR3 protein: CAWSVDRNSPLHF. The CDR3 nucleotides read TGTGCCTGGAGTGTCGACAGAAATTCACCCCTCCACTTT.

The chain has TRBV12-3 or TRBV12-4 and TRBJ2-1, with TRBD2 identical over 12 bases. V lost 6 bases and J lost 9; bases outside the gene matches: 15. The CDR3 length is 17 residues. This chain's CDR3 is CASSPDLTSGRGGEQFF. CDR3 bases: TGTGCCAGCAGCCCCGACCTGACTAGCGGGAGAGGGGGTGAGCAGTTCTTC.